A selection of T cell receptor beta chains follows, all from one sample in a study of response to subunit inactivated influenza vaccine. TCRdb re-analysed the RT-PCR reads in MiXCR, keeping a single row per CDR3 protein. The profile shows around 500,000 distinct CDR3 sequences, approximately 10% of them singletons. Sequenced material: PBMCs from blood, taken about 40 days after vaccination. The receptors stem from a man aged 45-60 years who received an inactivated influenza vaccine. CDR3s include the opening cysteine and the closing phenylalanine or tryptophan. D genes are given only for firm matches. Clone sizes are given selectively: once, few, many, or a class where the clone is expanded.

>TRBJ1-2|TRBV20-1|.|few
CSAYPGRPVGYTF
TGCAGTGCTTATCCGGGACGGCCGGTTGGCTACACCTTC
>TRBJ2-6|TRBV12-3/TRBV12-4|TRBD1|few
CASSSPNTGGILNVLTF
TGTGCCAGCAGTAGCCCTAACACAGGGGGAATATTGAACGTCCTGACTTTC
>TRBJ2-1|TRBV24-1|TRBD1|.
CATKSQGAGEQFF
TGTGCCACCAAAAGTCAGGGGGCGGGGGAGCAGTTCTTC
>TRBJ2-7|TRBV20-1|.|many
CSGEVEDYEQYF
TGCAGTGGGGAGGTAGAGGATTACGAGCAGTACTTC
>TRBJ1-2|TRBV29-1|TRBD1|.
CSVERDREANYGYTF
TGCAGCGTTGAGCGGGACAGAGAAGCTAACTATGGCTACACCTTC
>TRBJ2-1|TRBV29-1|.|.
CSVVLGSSYNEQFF
TGCAGCGTTGTTCTCGGGAGCTCCTACAATGAGCAGTTCTTC
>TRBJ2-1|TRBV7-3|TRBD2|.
CASSLMTSPNEQFF
TGTGCCAGCAGCTTAATGACTAGCCCCAATGAGCAGTTCTTC
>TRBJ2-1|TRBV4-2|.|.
CASSQVRETYNEQFF
TGTGCCAGCAGCCAAGTTCGTGAGACCTACAATGAGCAGTTCTTC
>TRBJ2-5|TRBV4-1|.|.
CASSQDSRNAYQETQYF
TGCGCCAGCAGCCAAGATTCCAGGAATGCGTACCAAGAGACCCAGTACTTC
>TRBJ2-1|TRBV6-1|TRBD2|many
CASSEARGGSNEQFF
TGTGCCAGCAGTGAAGCCCGGGGGGGGAGCAATGAGCAGTTCTTC
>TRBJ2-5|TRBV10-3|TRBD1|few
CAINPTGDRGTQYF
TGTGCCATCAACCCTACGGGGGACAGGGGTACCCAGTACTTC
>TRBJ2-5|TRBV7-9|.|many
CASGAWYQETQYF
TGTGCCAGCGGAGCCTGGTACCAAGAGACCCAGTACTTC
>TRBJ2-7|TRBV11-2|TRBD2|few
CASSPGTSGTGDRYEQYF
TGTGCCAGCAGCCCAGGGACTAGCGGGACGGGGGATCGGTACGAGCAGTACTTC
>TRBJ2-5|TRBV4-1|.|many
CASSQVIGVETQYF
TGCGCCAGCAGCCAAGTAATTGGGGTAGAGACCCAGTACTTC
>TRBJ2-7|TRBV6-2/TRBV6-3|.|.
CASSYRTGVASSYEQYF
TGTGCCAGCAGTTACCGAACGGGAGTAGCGTCCTCCTACGAGCAGTACTTC
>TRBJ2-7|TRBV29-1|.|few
CSVEESGFEQYF
TGCAGCGTTGAAGAATCAGGGTTCGAGCAGTACTTC
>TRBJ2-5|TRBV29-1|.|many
CSVDFVAGVETQYF
TGCAGCGTTGATTTTGTGGCAGGGGTGGAGACCCAGTACTTC
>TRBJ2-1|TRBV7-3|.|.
CASSLTAVNEQFF
TGTGCCAGCAGCTTAACAGCCGTCAATGAGCAGTTCTTC
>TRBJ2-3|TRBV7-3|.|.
CASSPGRGIDSTDTQYF
TGTGCCAGCAGCCCAGGAAGGGGGATAGACAGCACAGATACGCAGTATTTT
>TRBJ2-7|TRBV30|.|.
CAWSGFSYEQYF
TGTGCCTGGAGCGGGTTCTCCTACGAGCAGTACTTC
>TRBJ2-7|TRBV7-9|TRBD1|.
CASSLNHGQGSYEQYF
TGTGCCAGCAGCTTAAACCACGGACAGGGGTCCTACGAGCAGTACTTC
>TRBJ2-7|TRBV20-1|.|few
CSARDLHGYEQYF
TGCAGTGCTAGAGATCTGCACGGCTACGAGCAGTACTTC
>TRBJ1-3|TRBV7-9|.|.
CASSFRESGNTIYF
TGTGCCAGCAGCTTTCGGGAATCTGGAAACACCATATATTTT
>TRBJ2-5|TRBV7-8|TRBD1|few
CASSSRQGQETQYF
TGTGCCAGCAGCTCCCGACAGGGCCAAGAGACCCAGTACTTC
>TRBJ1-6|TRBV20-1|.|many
CSAKDTSRSPLHF
TGCAGTGCTAAGGACACAAGCAGGTCACCCCTCCACTTT
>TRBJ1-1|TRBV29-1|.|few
CSVRDGGNLNTEAFF
TGCAGCGTGAGGGACGGAGGAAATTTGAACACTGAAGCTTTCTTT
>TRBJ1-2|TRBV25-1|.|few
CASSESSGNVGYTF
TGTGCCAGCAGTGAAAGTAGCGGGAACGTTGGCTACACCTTC
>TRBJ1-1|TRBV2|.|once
CASTWTATEAFF
TGTGCCAGCACTTGGACAGCCACTGAAGCTTTCTTT
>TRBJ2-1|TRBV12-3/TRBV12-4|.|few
CASSLGGGSRGQFF
TGTGCCAGCAGTTTGGGCGGGGGCTCACGGGGGCAGTTCTTC
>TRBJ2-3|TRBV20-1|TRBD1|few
CSAKGGWVDTQYF
TGCAGTGCTAAAGGGGGCTGGGTAGATACGCAGTATTTT
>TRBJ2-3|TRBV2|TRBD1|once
CASRSRGRSDTQYF
TGTGCCAGCCGTAGCAGGGGGCGCTCAGATACGCAGTATTTT
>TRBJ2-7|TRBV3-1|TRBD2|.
CASSRFTSGRANEQYF
TGTGCCAGCAGCCGCTTTACTAGCGGGAGGGCCAACGAGCAGTACTTC
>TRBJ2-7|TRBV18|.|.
CASSQSDSYEQYF
TGTGCCAGCTCACAGAGTGACTCCTACGAGCAGTACTTC
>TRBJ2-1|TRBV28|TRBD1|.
CASSPYRDRQFNEQFF
TGTGCCAGCAGCCCCTACCGGGACAGGCAGTTCAATGAGCAGTTCTTC
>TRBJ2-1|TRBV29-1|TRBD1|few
CSVPSQVRGRNEQFF
TGCAGCGTCCCCTCGCAGGTCAGGGGGCGTAATGAGCAGTTCTTC
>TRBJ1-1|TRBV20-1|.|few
CSARRPTGLNTEAFF
TGCAGTGCTAGACGCCCTACAGGGTTGAACACTGAAGCTTTCTTT
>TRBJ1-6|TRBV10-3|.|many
CAISENSRNSPLHF
TGTGCCATCAGTGAGAACAGCCGTAATTCACCCCTCCACTTT
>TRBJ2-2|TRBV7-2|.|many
CASSLVRGAGELFF
TGTGCCAGCAGTTTAGTCCGAGGTGCCGGGGAGCTGTTTTTT
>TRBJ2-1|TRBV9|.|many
CASSSSGPPGNEQFF
TGTGCCAGCAGCTCCTCCGGACCCCCCGGCAATGAGCAGTTCTTC
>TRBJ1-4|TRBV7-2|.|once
CASSQRKGNNEKLFF
TGTGCCAGCAGCCAGCGGAAGGGTAATAATGAAAAACTGTTTTTT